This entry is about one T cell receptor beta chain. Generated by immunoSEQ multiplex PCR, the TCRdb table keeps only in-frame clones and is missing some. The sample carries roughly 180,000 clones, about 91% recorded once. CDR3 length equals 18 residues. With 7 bases clipped from V and 0 bases from J, the junction kept 13 bases outside the gene matches. Germline V gene sequence: CDR1 SGHRS, CDR2 YFSETQ. These data originate in a study of control samples from healthy donors and cancer patients. The chain combines TRBV5-1 with TRBJ2-6; TRBD2 matches 7 bases. Specimen: blood. This sequence was found in a woman aged 35 to 49 in good health. The CDR3 region has the DNA TGCGCCAGCCGAAGTCTAGAAGGGGACTACTCTGGGGCCAACGTCCTGACTTTC. It yields the protein CASRSLEGDYSGANVLTF.